Shown below are 28 T cell receptor beta chains from a single sample sequenced in a study of blood T cell repertoires in COVID-19. Assay: immunoSEQ multiplex PCR; the TCRdb copy retains only in-frame clones and omits some. The sample includes about 52,000 clones, 86% of them seen just once. The sequencing input was peripheral blood. These receptors all come from a woman aged 80 or over with acute or convalescent COVID-19.

The CDR3 region is CASSPSFETGGYNEQFF. CDR3 nucleotide sequence: TGTGCCAGCAGCCCCTCTTTCGAGACAGGGGGGTACAATGAGCAGTTCTTC. The chain employs TRBV7-2 and TRBJ2-1; 9 positions agree with TRBD1. From germline, CDR1 is SGHTA and CDR2 FQGNSA. The CDR3 is made up of 17 amino acids. V trimming: 5 bases; J trimming: 4 bases; junction bases outside the gene matches: 12.

The gene calls are TRBV6-6 and TRBJ1-5; 7 nucleotides agree with TRBD1. The germline V gene encodes CDR1 MNHNY and CDR2 SVGAGI (reference sequence). The CDR3 runs to 14 residues. V trimming: 5 bases; J trimming: 3 bases; junction bases outside the gene matches: 4. CDR3 coding DNA: TGTGCCAGCAGTCGACAGGGTACCAATCAGCCCCAGCATTTT. It codes for CASSRQGTNQPQHF.

This clone was detected a few times. This chain connects TRBV24-1 to TRBJ2-3; possibly TRBD2 for D (5 bases). The CDR3 is made up of 17 amino acids. The germline V gene encodes CDR1 KGHDR and CDR2 SFDVKD. Trimming took off 3 bases at V and 3 bases at J, with 18 bases between the two ends. The CDR3 sequence is CATSDPTPGSETDTQYF. The CDR3 DNA sequence: TGTGCCACCAGTGATCCCACCCCGGGATCAGAGACAGATACGCAGTATTTT.

This clone is judged hyperexpanded. The rearrangement uses TRBV5-1 and TRBJ1-3, with 7 bases aligning to TRBD1. Germline V gene lookup returns CDR1 SGHRS and CDR2 YFSETQ. This CDR3 spans 16 amino acids. V lost 0 bases, J lost 4 bases, and 7 bases stayed unmatched. The CDR3 protein is CASSLEGQAPGNTIYF. In nucleotides, the CDR3 is TGCGCCAGCAGCTTGGAAGGACAGGCTCCGGGAAACACCATATATTTT.

The chain employs TRBV12-3 or TRBV12-4 and TRBJ1-2; D perhaps matches TRBD1 (5 bases). The length of the CDR3 is 13 residues. V was clipped by 5 bases and J by 1 base, with 8 bases between them. The DNA for the CDR3 is TGTGCCAGCAGTCCAGACAGTAACTATGGCTACACCTTC. This sequence encodes CASSPDSNYGYTF.

The chain joins TRBV4-2 to TRBJ2-5, with 10 bases fitting TRBD1. The CDR3 length is 15 residues. The germline V gene has CDR1 LGHNA and CDR2 YNFKEQ. After removal of 4 bases from V and 5 bases from J, the junction contained 7 bases not matched to a gene. CDR3 DNA sequence: TGTGCCAGCAGCCCAAGGGACAGGGGTTTGGAGACCCAGTACTTC. Its protein is CASSPRDRGLETQYF.

The chain is built from TRBV12-3 or TRBV12-4 and TRBJ1-2; possible D gene TRBD1, 6 bases. The CDR3 covers 12 residues. With 7 bases removed from V and 7 bases from J, the gap between germline ends came to 13 bases. The CDR3 is CASNRAGSGYTF. For the CDR3, the DNA is TGTGCCAGCAACAGGGCTGGTAGTGGCTACACCTTC.

The chain has TRBV10-1 and TRBJ1-2; 7 positions agree with TRBD1. Per germline, CDR1 WNHNN and CDR2 SYGVQD (reference sequence). This CDR3 comprises 12 residues. Trimming removed 9 bases from V and 7 bases from J; junction bases left unmatched: 8. The CDR3 nucleotides are TGCGCCAGAAGGAGGGGGCGGGGTGGCTACACCTTC. Amino acids: CARRRGRGGYTF.

The chain uses TRBV5-4 and TRBJ1-4; D is perhaps TRBD1 (5 bases). Between the trimmed V and J ends, which lost 0 bases and 10 bases, there was a span of 19 bases. The CDR3 is 16 residues long. Per the germline V gene, CDR1 is SGHNT and CDR2 is YYREEE (reference sequence). The DNA of the CDR3 is TGTGCCAGCAGCTTGGAGGCCCAGGGCCCGACTGGAAAACTGTTTTTT. It codes for CASSLEAQGPTGKLFF. The full variable domain, with the rest looked up from reference TRBV5-4 and TRBJ1-4, is ETGVTQSPTHLIKTRGQQVTLRCSSQSGHNTVSWYQQALGQGPQFIFQYYREEENGRGNFPPRFSGLQFPNYSSELNVNALELDDSALYLCASSLEAQGPTGKLFFGSGTQLSVL.

The genes are TRBV28 and TRBJ1-2; 9 positions match TRBD1. CDR3 length: 13 residues. With 6 bases clipped from V and 8 bases from J, the junction kept 7 bases outside the gene matches. CDR1 is MDHEN, CDR2 SYDVKM, per germline. The DNA of the CDR3 is TGTGCCAGCAGCCAGGACAGGGGAGCGGGCTACACCTTC. Protein product: CASSQDRGAGYTF.

This chain connects TRBV24-1 to TRBJ2-1; D remains unclear. The germline gives CDR1 KGHDR, CDR2 SFDVKD. The CDR3 covers 12 residues. V dropped 1 base and J dropped 11 bases, with 8 bases sitting between them. The CDR3 sequence is CATSDFTDKQFF. The CDR3 DNA follows: TGTGCCACCAGTGATTTCACAGATAAGCAGTTCTTC.

V usage is TRBV28 and J usage is TRBJ2-7; the D gene is possibly TRBD1 (5 bases). Germline V gene lookup returns CDR1 MDHEN and CDR2 SYDVKM. The CDR3 spans 13 residues. V shed 4 bases and J shed 2 bases, with 9 bases lying between them. In DNA form, the CDR3 reads TGTGCCAGCAGTTACGACAGCACCTACGAGCAGTACTTC. It is translated as CASSYDSTYEQYF.

The chain combines TRBV28 with TRBJ2-7; possibly TRBD2 for D (6 bases). CDR1 and CDR2 (germline): MDHEN, SYDVKM. V was trimmed by 10 bases and J by 3 bases, leaving 10 bases between them. This CDR3 contains 11 residues. The CDR3 loop reads CAIISGYEQYF. The CDR3 DNA follows: TGTGCCATCATTAGCGGCTACGAGCAGTACTTC.

CDR3 coding DNA: TGTGCCAGCAGTGGAGGGCTAGCGGGGCTCACAGATACGCAGTATTTT. Translation: CASSGGLAGLTDTQYF. The genes are TRBV6-1 and TRBJ2-3, with TRBD2 matching 9 bases. Germline V gene lookup returns CDR1 MNHNS and CDR2 SASEGT. CDR3 length equals 16 residues. With 4 bases clipped from V and 2 bases from J, the junction kept 7 bases outside the gene matches.

The CDR3: CASSLTSGDNEQFF. CDR3 sequence (DNA): TGTGCCAGCTCACTTACTAGCGGCGACAATGAGCAGTTCTTC. The chain employs TRBV18 and TRBJ2-1; TRBD2 aligns across 8 bases. J gave up 5 bases and V 4 bases, and 4 bases lay outside the gene matches. This CDR3 is built from 14 residues. CDR1 is KGHSH, CDR2 LQKENI, per germline.

The chain couples TRBV5-1 to TRBJ2-1; D call uncertain. CDR1 is SGHRS, CDR2 YFSETQ, per germline. Trimming removed 0 bases from V and 3 bases from J, with 7 bases in between. This CDR3 is built from 14 residues. Here the CDR3 DNA reads TGCGCCAGCAGCTTGGCCGGAGACTACAATGAGCAGTTCTTC. Protein product: CASSLAGDYNEQFF.

The chain couples TRBV5-1 to TRBJ2-2, with a possible D match to TRBD1 (6 bases). This CDR3 is built from 17 residues. Germline assignment: CDR1 SGHRS and CDR2 YFSETQ. V lost 3 bases, J lost 0 bases, and 15 bases lay in between. The chain's CDR3 is CASSSRGGSTNTGELFF. The CDR3 bases are TGCGCCAGCAGCTCCCGAGGGGGTTCAACGAACACCGGGGAGCTGTTTTTT.

The genes are TRBV6-5 and TRBJ1-2, with D maybe TRBD1 (5 bases). The CDR3 runs 15 residues. CDR1 is MNHEY, CDR2 SVGAGI, per germline. Trimming left V 6 bases short and J 8 bases short, with 22 bases between. Written as DNA, the CDR3 is TGTGCCAGCAGCTCCCACTCGGCGGGGGTAGACGGCTACACCTTC. It specifies CASSSHSAGVDGYTF.

The J gene is TRBJ2-7, the V gene TRBV7-3; 13 nucleotides align to TRBD2. This CDR3 comprises 16 residues. Trimming cost V 5 bases and J 3 bases; bases outside gene matches: 7. Per the germline V gene, CDR1 is SGHTA and CDR2 is FQGTGA. The CDR3 DNA follows: TGTGCCAGCAGCCATTCCGGACTAGCGGGAGTCTACGAGCAGTACGTC. This codes for CASSHSGLAGVYEQYV.

The chain uses TRBV11-2 and TRBJ2-1; 9 bases line up with TRBD1. Losses at the gene ends were 5 bases for V and 8 bases for J; bases not matched to a gene: 13. Germline CDR1 is SGHAT and CDR2 is FQNNGV. The CDR3 runs 16 residues. This chain's CDR3 is CASSAGNRGRKDEQFF. CDR3 coding DNA: TGTGCCAGCAGCGCCGGAAACAGGGGGCGCAAGGATGAGCAGTTCTTC.

CDR3 region: CASSPMGFRGSTEAFF. The CDR3 nucleotides are TGTGCCAGCAGCCCTATGGGTTTCAGGGGCAGCACTGAAGCTTTCTTT. V is TRBV5-6 and J is TRBJ1-1; tentatively, D is TRBD1 (6 bases). The V gene's germline CDR1 is SGHDT and CDR2 YYEEEE. V lost 4 bases and J lost 4, with 20 bases in between. CDR3 length: 16 residues.

The gene calls are TRBV19 and TRBJ1-5, with 7 bases identical to TRBD1. The CDR3 contains 15 residues. Looked up from germline, CDR1 is LNHDA and CDR2 is SQIVND (reference sequence). Trimming cost V 4 bases and J 2 bases; bases outside gene matches: 5. Written as DNA, the CDR3 is TGTGCCAGTAGTACCCAAGACAGGGGCAATCAGCCCCAGCATTTT. Its translation: CASSTQDRGNQPQHF.

The rearrangement uses TRBV6-1 and TRBJ2-1; TRBD2 might be the D (5 bases). Per germline, CDR1 MNHNS and CDR2 SASEGT. Trimming took off 0 bases at V and 5 bases at J, with 14 bases between the two ends. The CDR3 consists of 16 residues. The CDR3 here is CASSEALSLAHNEQFF. The DNA of the CDR3 is TGTGCCAGCAGTGAAGCGCTGAGCTTAGCGCACAATGAGCAGTTCTTC.

The DNA of the CDR3 is TGTGCCAGCAGTTACCGGGAGCCTTCAAGAGATAATTCACCCCTCCACTTT. Protein product: CASSYREPSRDNSPLHF. The V call is TRBV2, the J call TRBJ1-6; no firm D call. There are 17 residues in the CDR3. Germline V gives CDR1 SNHLY, CDR2 FYNNEI. The ends were cut back, 5 bases at V and 5 bases at J, with 19 bases in the middle.

This sequence joins TRBV19 and TRBJ1-5, with D tentatively TRBD1 (6 bases). The CDR3 is 14 residues long. Germline V CDR1 and CDR2: LNHDA, SQIVND (reference sequence). V lost 3 bases and J lost 9, with 15 bases in between. DNA for the CDR3: TGTGCCAGTAGTATTGCGACAGGCTCTGGGCCCCAGCATTTT. Its translation is CASSIATGSGPQHF. Variable domain in full (rest from reference TRBV19 and TRBJ1-5): DGGITQSPKYLFRKEGQNVTLSCEQNLNHDAMYWYRQDPGQGLRLIYYSQIVNDFQKGDIAEGYSVSREKKESFPLTVTSAQKNPTAFYLCASSIATGSGPQHFGDGTRLSIL.

The V and J genes are TRBV20-1 and TRBJ2-1, with 8 positions matching TRBD2. CDR3 length equals 17 residues. Germline loops: CDR1 DFQATT, CDR2 SNEGSKA (reference sequence). The J segment lost 1 base and the V segment lost 3 bases, leaving 11 bases of the junction unmatched. CDR3 amino acids: CSASGPAGVWSYNEQFF. The DNA for the CDR3 is TGCAGTGCTAGTGGGCCAGCGGGAGTATGGTCCTACAATGAGCAGTTCTTC.

The chain joins TRBV11-1 to TRBJ2-1; 9 nucleotides agree with TRBD2. The CDR3 is 16 amino acids. The germline V gene has CDR1 SGHAT and CDR2 FQDESV (reference sequence). The ends lost 3 bases at V and 2 bases at J; junction bases unmatched: 5. For the CDR3, the DNA is TGTGCCAGCAGCTTTTCGACTAGCGGAGCCTACAATGAGCAGTTCTTC. Translating gives CASSFSTSGAYNEQFF.

J is TRBJ2-3 and V is TRBV6-4, with 12 bases that match TRBD2. CDR1 is MRHNA, CDR2 SNTAGT, per germline. Unmatched junction bases numbered 5, after V lost 7 bases and J lost 0 bases. The CDR3 length is 16 residues. The CDR3 loop is CASKGLAGDSTDTQYF. In DNA, the CDR3 is TGTGCCAGCAAGGGACTAGCGGGTGATAGCACAGATACGCAGTATTTT.